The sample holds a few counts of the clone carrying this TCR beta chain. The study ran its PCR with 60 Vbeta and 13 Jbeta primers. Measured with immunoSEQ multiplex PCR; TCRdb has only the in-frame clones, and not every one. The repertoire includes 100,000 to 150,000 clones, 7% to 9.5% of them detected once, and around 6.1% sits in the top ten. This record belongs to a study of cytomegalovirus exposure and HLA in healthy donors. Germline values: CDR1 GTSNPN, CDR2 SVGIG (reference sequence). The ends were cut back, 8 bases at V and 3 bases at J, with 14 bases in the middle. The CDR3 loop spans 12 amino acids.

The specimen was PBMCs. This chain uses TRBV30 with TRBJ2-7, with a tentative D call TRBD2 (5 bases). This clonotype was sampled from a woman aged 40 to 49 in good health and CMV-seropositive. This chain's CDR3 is CAGVRGIYEQYF. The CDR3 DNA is TGTGCCGGAGTTAGAGGGATCTACGAGCAGTACTTC.